Below, 18 T cell receptor beta chains from the same sample are listed, as sequenced in a study of blood T cell repertoires in COVID-19. Some clones are missing from TCRdb's copy, which holds only in-frame ones; the method was immunoSEQ multiplex PCR. The repertoire holds tens of thousands of clones, with roughly 85% as singletons. Specimen: peripheral blood. The receptors were gathered from a human donor in a cohort sampled during active or convalescent COVID-19.

V is TRBV9 and J is TRBJ1-1; D is possibly TRBD1 (5 bases). The CDR3 is made up of 14 amino acids. The germline V gene has CDR1 SGDLS and CDR2 YYNGEE. V dropped 4 bases and J dropped 1 base, with 11 bases sitting between them. The CDR3 coding sequence is TGTGCCAGCAGCCTATCCGGGGGGAACACTGAAGCTTTCTTT. It encodes CASSLSGGNTEAFF.

The chain is built from TRBV24-1 and TRBJ2-5; D perhaps matches TRBD2 (6 bases). This CDR3 is built from 16 residues. Germline values: CDR1 KGHDR, CDR2 SFDVKD. V lost 3 bases to trimming and J lost 3 bases, with 16 bases between them. The CDR3 DNA sequence: TGTGCCACCAGTGATACTTCGGAGGGTGGGAAAGAGACCCAGTACTTC. This translates into CATSDTSEGGKETQYF.

The V and J genes are TRBV7-2 and TRBJ2-3, with D tentatively TRBD1 (5 bases). V was shortened by 5 bases and J by 4 bases, with 10 bases between the two germline ends. This CDR3 contains 13 residues. In germline, CDR1 is SGHTA, CDR2 FQGNSA. CDR3 DNA sequence: TGTGCCAGCAGCCCAGGGAATGCAGATACGCAGTATTTT. Its translation: CASSPGNADTQYF.

The chain carries TRBV3-1 (or the pseudogene TRBV3-2) and TRBJ1-2; 7 positions agree with TRBD1. V dropped 2 bases and J dropped 4; count of bases not matched to a gene: 4. In germline, CDR1 is LGHDT, CDR2 YNNKEL (reference sequence). The CDR3 extends over 14 amino acids. The CDR3 DNA follows: TGTGCCAGCAGCCAAAGGGGGCGGGTCTATGGCTACACCTTC. Amino acids: CASSQRGRVYGYTF.

This rearrangement joins TRBV18 to TRBJ1-1; 8 nucleotides agree with TRBD1. Germline-derived CDR1 and CDR2 are KGHSH and LQKENI. The junction had 6 bases not matched to a gene; V was cut back by 5 bases and J by 4 bases. There are 14 residues in the CDR3. The CDR3 loop reads CASSLDRDGTEAFF. In DNA, the CDR3 is TGTGCCAGCTCATTGGACAGGGACGGCACTGAAGCTTTCTTT.

This chain links TRBV14 with TRBJ1-2, with TRBD1 identical over 9 bases. CDR3 length: 12 residues. Germline assignment: CDR1 SGHDN and CDR2 FVKESK. V lost 4 bases, J lost 7 bases, and 1 base stayed unmatched. The CDR3 reads CASSRTGVGYTF. The CDR3 DNA reads TGTGCCAGCAGCCGGACAGGGGTTGGCTACACCTTC.

The gene calls are TRBV11-3 and TRBJ2-1, with D possibly being TRBD1 (6 bases). Germline V gives CDR1 SGHNT, CDR2 YENEEA. The V end lost 5 bases, the J end lost 1 base, and 12 bases lay between the germline ends. CDR3 length: 15 residues. CDR3 protein: CASSTYRVSYNEQFF. For the CDR3, the DNA is TGTGCCAGCAGCACCTACAGGGTGTCCTACAATGAGCAGTTCTTC.

The chain couples TRBV6-5 to TRBJ2-3; 8 positions match TRBD1. The J segment lost 4 bases and the V segment lost 2 bases, leaving 8 bases of the junction unmatched. The CDR3 consists of 16 residues. Germline values: CDR1 MNHEY, CDR2 SVGAGI. CDR3 in DNA: TGTGCCAGCAGTTACCCACGGGACAGGCCCCCAGATACGCAGTATTTT. It specifies CASSYPRDRPPDTQYF.

The table lists this clone with a count of one. The chain is built from TRBV18 and TRBJ2-5; D gene ambiguous. V was clipped by 4 bases and J by 2 bases, with 17 bases between them. Germline V gives CDR1 KGHSH, CDR2 LQKENI. The CDR3 totals 16 residues. For the CDR3, the DNA is TGTGCCAGCTCACAAAACACCCCACAGACGCAAGAGACCCAGTACTTC. Translated, it gives CASSQNTPQTQETQYF.

This clone was picked up a small number of times. CDR3 protein: CASSSGGSGNTIYF. CDR3 DNA sequence: TGTGCCAGTTCATCGGGTGGGTCTGGAAACACCATATATTTT. V is TRBV7-9 and J is TRBJ1-3; no clear D. This CDR3 contains 14 residues. The V end was cut by 9 bases, the J end by 1 base, with 13 bases between. Per germline, CDR1 SEHNR and CDR2 FQNEAQ (reference sequence).

V and J are TRBV7-9 and TRBJ1-2, with 9 bases lining up with TRBD1. Germline V gene sequence: CDR1 SEHNR, CDR2 FQNEAQ (reference sequence). Trimming at V came to 6 bases and at J to 6 bases, leaving 8 bases not matched to a gene. The CDR3 is 14 residues long. CDR3 in DNA: TGTGCCAGCAGGAACCTACAGGGGGCCCATGGCTACACCTTC. As protein: CASRNLQGAHGYTF.

CDR3 sequence reads: CASSLAYRERAFF. The CDR3 DNA is TGTGCCAGCAGCTTAGCTTACAGGGAGAGAGCTTTCTTT. V usage is TRBV7-2 and J usage is TRBJ1-1, with D tentatively TRBD1 (6 bases). The CDR3 covers 13 residues. Trimming shortened V by 0 bases and J by 10 bases, and 12 bases separated the two germline ends. Germline CDR1 and CDR2: SGHTA and FQGNSA.

CDR3 in DNA: TGTGCCAGCAGCAAATGGCCACTAAGGTCCTACAATGAGCAGTTCTTC. This codes for CASSKWPLRSYNEQFF. This chain joins TRBV21-1 and TRBJ2-1; no check of the table's D call, TRBD2, against the DNA was made. TRBV21-1 is a documented pseudogene. The CDR3 sequence is 16 residues long.

Written as DNA, the CDR3 is TGTGCCAGCAGCTTACTTACAGGGGGCCTTTACGAGCAGTACTTC. Its protein is CASSLLTGGLYEQYF. The V and J genes are TRBV7-2 and TRBJ2-7; 9 bases match TRBD1. This CDR3 is 15 amino acids long. Germline-derived CDR1 and CDR2 are SGHTA and FQGNSA. Losses at the gene ends were 2 bases for V and 4 bases for J; bases not matched to a gene: 6.

The sample holds a few counts of this clone. The CDR3 spells CARKTDTNTEAFF. The CDR3 nucleotides read TGTGCCAGGAAGACAGACACGAACACTGAAGCTTTCTTT. The chain uses TRBV27 and TRBJ1-1; D is perhaps TRBD1 (5 bases). The CDR3 consists of 13 residues. Trimming removed 9 bases at V and 1 base at J, with 12 bases between. Germline-derived CDR1 and CDR2 are MNHEY and SMNVEV (reference sequence).

This chain uses TRBV6-2 or TRBV6-3 with TRBJ1-5; perhaps TRBD1 as D (5 bases). Trimming removed 5 bases at V and 6 bases at J, with 8 bases between. Germline V gene sequence: CDR1 MNHEY, CDR2 SVGEGT. CDR3 length equals 12 residues. The CDR3 loop reads CASSRGSQPQHF. CDR3 coding DNA: TGTGCCAGCAGTCGGGGGAGTCAGCCCCAGCATTTT.

This clone was observed a few times. This chain joins TRBV27 and TRBJ1-2, with 9 bases aligning to TRBD1. The CDR3 is made up of 15 amino acids. The V segment lost 2 bases and the J segment 4 bases; nucleotides outside the gene matches: 5. Germline assignment: CDR1 MNHEY and CDR2 SMNVEV (reference sequence). The CDR3 sequence is CASSLRQGGSYGYTF. The CDR3 DNA follows: TGTGCCAGCAGTTTAAGACAGGGGGGTAGCTATGGCTACACCTTC.

The chain uses TRBV10-3 and TRBJ2-3; 8 positions agree with TRBD2. V dropped 5 bases and J dropped 6; count of bases not matched to a gene: 7. The CDR3 totals 14 residues. In germline, CDR1 is ENHRY, CDR2 SYGVKD. The CDR3 coding sequence is TGTGCCATCAGTCGGAGCGGGGGAGGGGATACGCAGTATTTT. It codes for CAISRSGGGDTQYF.